Listed below are T cell receptor beta chains from one sample, sequenced in a study of blood T cell repertoires in COVID-19. Measured with immunoSEQ multiplex PCR; TCRdb has only the in-frame clones, and not every one. Counted here are 230,000 or so clones, 75% to 90% occurring once; the ten biggest clones make up approximately 5.4%. The sample was peripheral blood. These receptors all stem from a human donor in a cohort sampled during active COVID-19. Each CDR3 is given with its conserved first and last residue. A D gene is named only where the DNA matches it firmly. Part of the rows lack a size; the others show once, few, many or a class for expanded clones.

d_call j_call clone_size v_call cdr3_length cdr3_aa cdr3_nt
- TRBJ1-1 - TRBV28 15 CASSLGGGPNLGAFF TGTGCCAGCAGTTTAGGGGGGGGACCGAACCTAGGAGCTTTCTTT
- TRBJ1-1 medium-sized TRBV6-5 13 CASTLGGDTEAFF TGTGCCAGCACCCTAGGGGGGGATACTGAAGCTTTCTTT
TRBD1 TRBJ2-1 - TRBV7-2 16 CASSFTRDSGNNEQFF TGTGCCAGCAGCTTTACACGGGACAGTGGAAACAATGAGCAGTTCTTC
- TRBJ1-2 once TRBV19 14 CASTQGPLNYGYTF TGTGCCAGTACACAGGGTCCCCTCAACTATGGCTACACCTTC
TRBD1 TRBJ1-3 - TRBV28 18 CASSDTLGQGKAGNTIYF TGTGCCAGCAGTGACACCCTAGGACAGGGGAAGGCTGGAAACACCATATATTTT
- TRBJ2-3 - TRBV5-5 20 CASSVINRVLINPRTDTQYF TGTGCCAGCAGCGTTATCAACCGGGTCCTAATTAATCCCCGCACAGATACGCAGTATTTT
TRBD2 TRBJ2-1 - TRBV5-1 14 CASSEVAGNNEQFF TGCGCCAGCAGCGAGGTAGCGGGAAACAATGAGCAGTTCTTC
TRBD1 TRBJ2-7 - TRBV11-1 14 CASTQDRGDYEQYF TGTGCCAGCACCCAGGACAGGGGGGACTACGAGCAGTACTTC
- TRBJ1-2 - TRBV28 13 CASRRQANYGYTF TGTGCCAGCAGACGACAGGCTAACTATGGCTACACCTTC
TRBD2 TRBJ2-7 - TRBV4-1 16 CASSQERTSGNYEQYF TGCGCCAGCAGCCAAGAAAGGACTAGCGGGAACTACGAGCAGTACTTC
TRBD1 TRBJ1-1 - TRBV6-2/TRBV6-3 15 CASSYSQGAKTEAFF TGTGCCAGCAGTTACTCACAGGGGGCTAAAACTGAAGCTTTCTTT
TRBD2 TRBJ2-1 - TRBV3-1/TRBV3-2 15 CASSQELAGGREQFF TGTGCCAGCAGCCAAGAACTAGCGGGAGGGCGCGAGCAGTTCTTC
- TRBJ2-7 few TRBV15 13 CATSSGQGYEQYF TGTGCCACCAGCAGCGGACAAGGCTACGAGCAGTACTTC
- TRBJ1-1 many TRBV27 15 CASSPRGPTDTEAFF TGTGCCAGCAGTCCCAGAGGTCCCACGGACACTGAAGCTTTCTTT
- TRBJ2-6 - TRBV6-5 14 CASRPLSGANVLTF TGTGCCAGCAGACCGCTAAGTGGGGCCAACGTCCTGACTTTC
- TRBJ1-1 once TRBV28 14 CASTPMMGAPEAFF TGTGCCAGCACCCCGATGATGGGGGCCCCTGAAGCTTTCTTT
- TRBJ2-1 - TRBV28 14 CASSPHFPRNEQFF TGTGCCAGCAGTCCTCACTTCCCCCGCAATGAGCAGTTCTTC
TRBD1 TRBJ2-7 few TRBV15 15 CATAQGGTGAYEQYF TGTGCCACCGCCCAAGGGGGGACAGGAGCCTACGAGCAGTACTTC
- TRBJ1-1 - TRBV28 14 CASRGSGVSTEAFF TGTGCCAGCAGGGGCTCGGGGGTCAGCACTGAAGCTTTCTTT
- TRBJ1-4 - TRBV28 15 CASSKYRAYNEKLFF TGTGCCAGCAGCAAATACAGGGCCTATAATGAAAAACTGTTTTTT
- TRBJ2-5 - TRBV7-9 16 CASSYRGGRFQETQYF TGTGCCAGCAGCTACCGGGGTGGCAGGTTCCAAGAGACCCAGTACTTC
- TRBJ2-1 - TRBV9 14 CASTPGTSYNEQFF TGTGCCAGCACCCCTGGGACATCCTACAATGAGCAGTTCTTC
- TRBJ1-2 - TRBV4-3 13 CASSQDVSGGYTF TGCGCCAGCAGCCAAGATGTATCAGGTGGCTACACCTTC
TRBD1 TRBJ2-5 - TRBV4-2 16 CASSQDRTGGWETQYF TGTGCCAGCAGCCAAGACAGGACAGGGGGTTGGGAGACCCAGTACTTC
- TRBJ2-7 - TRBV18 13 CASSPGTSYEQYF TGTGCCAGCTCACCCGGGACATCCTACGAGCAGTACTTC
TRBD1 TRBJ1-5 once TRBV5-4 14 CASSLGQGGQPQHF TGTGCCAGCAGCCTGGGACAGGGGGGTCAGCCCCAGCATTTT
TRBD1 TRBJ1-4 - TRBV7-2 15 CASSRDRATNEKLFF TGTGCCAGCAGCCGGGACAGGGCAACTAATGAAAAACTGTTTTTT
- TRBJ2-7 - TRBV18 13 CASSPGGGVEQYF TGTGCCAGCTCACCAGGGGGGGGCGTCGAGCAGTACTTC
TRBD1 TRBJ1-2 - TRBV18 13 CASSPQGAEGYTF TGTGCCAGCTCACCACAGGGGGCGGAAGGCTACACCTTC
- TRBJ1-1 - TRBV4-3 13 CASSQGRNTEAFF TGCGCCAGCAGCCAGGGCAGGAACACTGAAGCTTTCTTT